This is a list of T cell receptor beta chains from one sample in a study of Graves' ophthalmopathy and Graves' hyperthyroidism. TCRdb used MiXCR to reprocess the multiplex PCR reads, holding one entry per CDR3 protein. The table has 560,000 or so distinct CDR3 sequences, 35% to 45% seen once. Sequences were obtained from peripheral blood or thyroid tissue (not recorded which). These receptors came from an adult man with Graves' hyperthyroidism. CDR3s include the opening cysteine and the closing phenylalanine or tryptophan. D genes are given only for firm matches. Part of the rows lack a size; the others show once, few, many or a class for expanded clones.

d_gene	v_gene	j_gene	abundance	CDR3nt	CDR3aa
-	TRBV28	TRBJ1-5	few	TGTGCCAGCAACAACCTTCGTAGCAATCAGCCCCAGCATTTT	CASNNLRSNQPQHF
TRBD1	TRBV29-1	TRBJ1-2	once	TGCAGCGTTGACGATCGGGACAGCCTCTATGGCTACACCTTC	CSVDDRDSLYGYTF
-	TRBV24-1	TRBJ2-7	-	TGTGCCACCAGTGATTTGCCAGGTTCCTACGAGCAGTACTTC	CATSDLPGSYEQYF
-	TRBV6-1	TRBJ1-5	-	TGTGCCAGCAGTGAAGACATCTATAGCAATCAGCCCCAGCATTTT	CASSEDIYSNQPQHF
-	TRBV19	TRBJ1-5	many	TGTGCCAGTAGGGGCAGCCAATCGAACAATCAGCCCCAGCATTTT	CASRGSQSNNQPQHF
-	TRBV13	TRBJ2-5	-	TGTGCCAGCTGCCCGCCCAGGGGAAATCAAGAGACCCAGTACTTC	CASCPPRGNQETQYF
TRBD2	TRBV24-1	TRBJ2-2	-	TGTGCCACCAGTGGCGTTTTAGCGGGAGAATACGGGGAGCTGTTTTTT	CATSGVLAGEYGELFF
-	TRBV12-3/TRBV12-4	TRBJ2-7	many	TGTGCCAGCAGGCCCCCGGGCCCCTCCTACGAGCAGTACTTC	CASRPPGPSYEQYF
TRBD1	TRBV7-2	TRBJ1-2	-	TGTGCCAGCAGCGCCGGGACAGGGACGTCCTATGGCTACACCTTC	CASSAGTGTSYGYTF
-	TRBV7-2	TRBJ1-1	-	TGTGTCAGCAGCCTGAGGAGTGAAGCTTTCTTT	CVSSLRSEAFF
TRBD1	TRBV19	TRBJ2-2	-	TGTGCCAGTAGCCCGGGACAGAACGCCGGGGAGCTGTTTTTT	CASSPGQNAGELFF
-	TRBV30	TRBJ1-2	-	TGTGCCTGGAGTGTACGGAGGGCACAGAACTATGGCTACACCTTC	CAWSVRRAQNYGYTF
TRBD1	TRBV5-5	TRBJ2-7	many	TGTGCCAGCAGCTTTCCGACAGGGCGGTACGAGCAGTACTTC	CASSFPTGRYEQYF
-	TRBV20-1	TRBJ1-5	many	TGCAGTGCTAGAGATCCCGGGGCGATTACGGGTCAGCCCCAGCATTTT	CSARDPGAITGQPQHF
-	TRBV12-3/TRBV12-4	TRBJ1-1	many	TGTGCCAGCAGTTCAGAAATAAACACTGAAGCTTTCTTT	CASSSEINTEAFF
-	TRBV11-1	TRBJ1-1	few	TGTGCCAGCAGCACATATGGCCAGAACACTGAAGCTTTCTTT	CASSTYGQNTEAFF
-	TRBV5-8	TRBJ2-7	many	TGTGCCAGCAGCTTTCAGGGGCTCAACGAGCAGTACTTC	CASSFQGLNEQYF
TRBD1	TRBV2	TRBJ1-5	few	TGTGCCAGCAGTCGCGGACAGGGAGAACAGCCCCAGCATTTT	CASSRGQGEQPQHF
-	TRBV4-1	TRBJ2-5	-	TGCGCCAACAGCCAAGATTTGATGGACGGCCAAGAGACCCAGTACTTC	CANSQDLMDGQETQYF
-	TRBV6-1	TRBJ1-2	-	TGTGCCAGCAGTGGCTCCTCCGGGGTGGGGGGCTACACCTTC	CASSGSSGVGGYTF
-	TRBV24-1	TRBJ2-5	-	TGTGCTAAGCCAGGGATGGCCGAGACCCAGTACTTC	CAKPGMAETQYF
-	TRBV29-1	TRBJ1-1	many	TGCAGCGTAGCTGACCCGAACACTGAAGCTTTCTTT	CSVADPNTEAFF
TRBD1	TRBV6-2/TRBV6-3	TRBJ1-1	-	TGTGCCAGCAGTGGGAGGGGGCGGAGGACTGAAGCTCTCTTT	CASSGRGRRTEALF
TRBD1	TRBV15	TRBJ2-7	-	TGTGCCACCAGCGGCGGGACAGGGAACGAGCAGTACTTC	CATSGGTGNEQYF
-	TRBV10-3	TRBJ1-1	-	TGTGCCATCAGTGATATTATGAGGGGGGGAGCTTTCTTT	CAISDIMRGGAFF
TRBD1	TRBV6-5	TRBJ1-2	many	TGTGCCAGCACTCACCCGGGACAGGGCCATGGCTACACCTTC	CASTHPGQGHGYTF
TRBD1	TRBV7-8	TRBJ1-4	once	TGTGCCAGCAGTTCTACAGGGGAGGAAGAAAAACTGTTTTTT	CASSSTGEEEKLFF
TRBD2	TRBV12-3/TRBV12-4	TRBJ2-5	few	TGTGCCAGCAGCCCCCCTAGCGGGGGGGCGGTAGAGACCCAGTACTTC	CASSPPSGGAVETQYF
-	TRBV6-5	TRBJ1-2	many	TGTGCCAGCAGTGAATGGGGGGATAGCTATGGCTACACCTTC	CASSEWGDSYGYTF
-	TRBV12-3/TRBV12-4	TRBJ1-6	once	TGCGCCAGCAGTTTTGAACGGACAGCCAATTCACCCCTCCACTTT	CASSFERTANSPLHF
-	TRBV15	TRBJ2-5	-	TGTGCCACCAGCAGCCCCGGGACACAGAAAGAGACCCAGTACTTC	CATSSPGTQKETQYF
-	TRBV11-2	TRBJ1-6	few	TGTGCCAGCAGCCAAGGGGGACTCACGCTCCGTAATTCACCCCTCCACTTT	CASSQGGLTLRNSPLHF